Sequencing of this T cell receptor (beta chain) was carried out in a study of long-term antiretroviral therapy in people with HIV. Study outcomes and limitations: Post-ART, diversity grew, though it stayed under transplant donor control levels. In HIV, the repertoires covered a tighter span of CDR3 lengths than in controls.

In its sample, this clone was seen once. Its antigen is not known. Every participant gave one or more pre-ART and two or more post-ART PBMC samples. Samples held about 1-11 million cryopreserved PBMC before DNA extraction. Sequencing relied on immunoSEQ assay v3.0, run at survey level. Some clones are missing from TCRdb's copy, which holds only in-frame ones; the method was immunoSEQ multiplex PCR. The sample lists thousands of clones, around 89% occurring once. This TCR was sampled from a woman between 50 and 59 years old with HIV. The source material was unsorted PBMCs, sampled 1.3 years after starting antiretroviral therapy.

The CDR3 loop is CASSLDGDTEAFF. The CDR3 DNA reads TGCGCCAGCAGCTTGGACGGAGACACTGAAGCTTTCTTT. The chain is built from TRBV5-1 and TRBJ1-1; D uncertain. The CDR3 is made up of 13 amino acids. CDR1 and CDR2 (germline): SGHRS, YFSETQ. V was cut by 0 bases and J by 3 bases, with 6 bases left in between.